This T cell receptor (beta chain) was identified during a study of blood T cells in healthy people across ages. Study summary: Per two T cells, template switching captured roughly one barcoded beta molecule.

A J-beta primer mix and a sample-barcoded 5' primer were used in a second PCR of about 7 to 12 cycles. TCRdb redid the calling of the 5' RACE reads with MiXCR, one entry per CDR3 protein. The data hold about 1.7 million distinct CDR3 sequences, with 28% observed a single time. Germline lookup yields CDR1 SNHLY and CDR2 FYNNEI. V lost 5 bases and J lost 8, with 16 bases in between. The CDR3 totals 14 residues. Each donor was a healthy Caucasian individual from Russia, aged roughly 6 to 100. Sequencing was done on a sample of blood. The chain uses TRBV2 and TRBJ2-1, with D possibly called TRBD1 or TRBD2 (5 bases each). The receptor was derived from a woman aged 25-40 years in good health. This CDR3 reads CASSPGPQSDEQFF. CDR3 in DNA: TGTGCCAGCAGTCCGGGACCCCAGTCCGATGAGCAGTTCTTC.